These T cell receptor beta chains were read from a single sample in a study of CD8+CD57+ T cells in acquired aplastic anemia. TCRdb fed the reads into MiXCR, producing one record per CDR3 protein. The profile shows some 290,000 distinct CDR3 sequences, around 60% of them singletons. Specimen: sorted CD4+, CD8+, or CD8+CD57+ T cells (not recorded which) from PBMCs. These receptors were collected from a human donor with severe aplastic anemia or a healthy control (not recorded which). CDR3s include the opening cysteine and the closing phenylalanine or tryptophan. A D gene is named only where the DNA matches it firmly. Some rows have no size entry. The others give once, few or many, or a class for an expanded clone.

TRBD2 | TRBJ2-2 | TRBV20-1 | 16 | few | CSARDGTSGNTGELFF | TGCAGTGCTAGAGATGGGACTAGCGGGAACACCGGGGAGCTGTTTTTT
. | TRBJ2-3 | TRBV5-1 | 19 | . | CASSSALWAGGGHTDTQYF | TGCGCCAGCAGCTCGGCCCTATGGGCAGGAGGGGGGCACACAGATACGCAGTATTTT
TRBD1 | TRBJ1-2 | TRBV9 | 14 | many | CASSVDDRDYGYTF | TGTGCCAGCAGCGTAGATGACAGGGACTATGGCTACACCTTC
. | TRBJ1-4 | TRBV19 | 11 | few | CASRTGEKLFF | TGTGCCAGCCGTACTGGGGAAAAACTGTTTTTT
. | TRBJ2-2 | TRBV6-5 | 15 | many | CASTGVPDNTGELFF | TGTGCCAGCACAGGGGTCCCTGATAACACCGGGGAGCTGTTTTTT
TRBD1 | TRBJ1-3 | TRBV24-1 | 15 | . | CATSDGTGSRNTIYF | TGTGCCACCAGTGACGGGACAGGGTCTCGAAACACCATATATTTT
. | TRBJ2-2 | TRBV24-1 | 15 | . | CATTTIAETRGELLF | TGTGCCACCACCACCATAGCGGAAACGAGGGGGGAGCTGCTTTTT
. | TRBJ2-7 | TRBV19 | 15 | many | CASSKGTAGRREQYF | TGTGCCAGTAGTAAAGGGACAGCGGGGAGGAGGGAGCAGTACTTC
. | TRBJ2-7 | TRBV20-1 | 15 | many | CSARAPLGGTHEQYF | TGCAGTGCTAGGGCCCCACTGGGGGGAACTCACGAGCAGTACTTC
. | TRBJ2-3 | TRBV7-2 | 13 | . | CASSRDLTDTQYF | TGTGCCAGCAGCCGGGACTTAACAGATACGCAGTATTTT
. | TRBJ2-5 | TRBV30 | 13 | . | CAWSVRAQETQYF | TGTGCCTGGAGTGTAAGGGCCCAAGAGACCCAGTACTTC